A selection of T cell receptor beta chains follows, all from one sample in a study of T cells in Graves' hyperthyroidism and ophthalmopathy. Each CDR3 protein gets one entry after TCRdb re-called the multiplex PCR reads with MiXCR. Among hundreds of thousands of distinct CDR3 sequences listed, 11% to 15% were seen once. Material: blood. Receptors originate from a woman aged 25 to 39 with Graves' hyperthyroidism that later progressed to Graves' ophthalmopathy. Both conserved end residues are part of each CDR3. The D gene is left open where the match is weak. Where a row states a size, it is once, few, many or the class of an expanded clone; other rows omit it.

j_gene: TRBJ1-1; abundance: -; v_gene: TRBV7-2; d_gene: -; CDR3nt: TGTGCCAGCACCTCCGCGAGGGGTGGTCTTTTGAACACTGAAGCTTTCTTT; CDR3aa: CASTSARGGLLNTEAFF
j_gene: TRBJ2-7; abundance: -; v_gene: TRBV29-1; d_gene: -; CDR3nt: TGCAGCGTTGAGGATCCCGGAGGCTCCTACGAGCAGTACTTC; CDR3aa: CSVEDPGGSYEQYF
j_gene: TRBJ1-2; abundance: many; v_gene: TRBV5-1; d_gene: TRBD1; CDR3nt: TGCGCCAGCAGCTTGGGACAGGGCGACTACTATGGCTACACCTTC; CDR3aa: CASSLGQGDYYGYTF
j_gene: TRBJ2-3; abundance: few; v_gene: TRBV30; d_gene: -; CDR3nt: TGTGCCTGGACCGTACAGGGTTTTACAGATACGCAGTATTTT; CDR3aa: CAWTVQGFTDTQYF
j_gene: TRBJ2-7; abundance: -; v_gene: TRBV12-3/TRBV12-4; d_gene: TRBD2; CDR3nt: TGTGCCAGCAGTTTGAGGGTAGCGGGAGTGTACCTAAACGAGCAGTACTTC; CDR3aa: CASSLRVAGVYLNEQYF
j_gene: TRBJ2-7; abundance: many; v_gene: TRBV28; d_gene: TRBD1; CDR3nt: TGTGCCAGCAGCCGTCAGGGGGTATCCTACGAGCAGTACTTC; CDR3aa: CASSRQGVSYEQYF
j_gene: TRBJ2-5; abundance: many; v_gene: TRBV29-1; d_gene: -; CDR3nt: TGCAGCGTTGATACGCGAGAGACCCAGTACTTC; CDR3aa: CSVDTRETQYF
j_gene: TRBJ2-5; abundance: many; v_gene: TRBV28; d_gene: -; CDR3nt: TGTGCCAGCAGTTTAGGGCAGCCGCGGACCCAGTACTTC; CDR3aa: CASSLGQPRTQYF
j_gene: TRBJ2-7; abundance: -; v_gene: TRBV20-1; d_gene: -; CDR3nt: TGCAGTGCTAGAGATAACAGGGTCATTGGCTACGAGCAGTACTTC; CDR3aa: CSARDNRVIGYEQYF
j_gene: TRBJ1-1; abundance: many; v_gene: TRBV18; d_gene: -; CDR3nt: TGTGCCAGCTCACAGGAAAGCGACACTGAAGCTTTCTTT; CDR3aa: CASSQESDTEAFF
j_gene: TRBJ2-1; abundance: -; v_gene: TRBV18; d_gene: -; CDR3nt: TGTGCCAGCTCACCCCAGACAAGCTACAATGAGCAGTTCTTC; CDR3aa: CASSPQTSYNEQFF
j_gene: TRBJ1-5; abundance: -; v_gene: TRBV2; d_gene: -; CDR3nt: TGTGCCAGCAGTGAGTGGGCCAGCAATCAGCCCCAGCATTTT; CDR3aa: CASSEWASNQPQHF
j_gene: TRBJ2-3; abundance: few; v_gene: TRBV4-1; d_gene: -; CDR3nt: TGCGCCAGCAGCCAAGAGAACCCAGGGTTAGCAGATACGCAGTATTTT; CDR3aa: CASSQENPGLADTQYF
j_gene: TRBJ1-1; abundance: -; v_gene: TRBV13; d_gene: -; CDR3nt: TGTGCCAGCAGCCCGCGTTTGTACACTGAAGCTTTCTTT; CDR3aa: CASSPRLYTEAFF
j_gene: TRBJ1-1; abundance: -; v_gene: TRBV7-6; d_gene: -; CDR3nt: TGTGCCAGCAGTTCACTCCCCGGGAGCACTGAAGCTTTCTTT; CDR3aa: CASSSLPGSTEAFF
j_gene: TRBJ1-5; abundance: many; v_gene: TRBV12-3/TRBV12-4; d_gene: -; CDR3nt: TGTGCCAGCACCCCCAAAAACAATCAGCCCCAGCATTTT; CDR3aa: CASTPKNNQPQHF
j_gene: TRBJ1-1; abundance: many; v_gene: TRBV4-2; d_gene: TRBD1; CDR3nt: TGTGCCAGCAGCCAAGAACAGGGGAATAGGGCTGAAGCTTTCTTT; CDR3aa: CASSQEQGNRAEAFF
j_gene: TRBJ1-6; abundance: many; v_gene: TRBV12-5; d_gene: -; CDR3nt: TGTGCTAGTGGTTTGGGGGGGTCGGAAAAGGTCCACTTT; CDR3aa: CASGLGGSEKVHF
j_gene: TRBJ2-2; abundance: many; v_gene: TRBV11-2; d_gene: -; CDR3nt: TGTGCCAGCAGCTTAGTCCGGGGTACCGACACCGGGGAGCTGTTTTTT; CDR3aa: CASSLVRGTDTGELFF
j_gene: TRBJ1-2; abundance: few; v_gene: TRBV3-1; d_gene: -; CDR3nt: TGTGCCAGCAGCCAAAATAGGGAGGGAGGCTACACCTTC; CDR3aa: CASSQNREGGYTF
j_gene: TRBJ2-4; abundance: once; v_gene: TRBV28; d_gene: TRBD2; CDR3nt: TGTGCCAGCAGTTTCCCGGCGGGGTTGGGCGGGAGTGACATTCAGTACTTC; CDR3aa: CASSFPAGLGGSDIQYF
j_gene: TRBJ1-5; abundance: many; v_gene: TRBV6-1; d_gene: -; CDR3nt: TGTGCCAGCAGTGAAGACAGGACCAATCAGCCCCAGCATTTT; CDR3aa: CASSEDRTNQPQHF
j_gene: TRBJ2-2; abundance: few; v_gene: TRBV11-2; d_gene: -; CDR3nt: TGTGCCAGCAGCTATACGTATAACAGGGTTAGCACCGGGGAGCTGTTTTTT; CDR3aa: CASSYTYNRVSTGELFF
j_gene: TRBJ1-3; abundance: many; v_gene: TRBV7-9; d_gene: -; CDR3nt: TGTGCCGGGGGGGACAATTTCTCTGGAAACACCATATATTTT; CDR3aa: CAGGDNFSGNTIYF
j_gene: TRBJ2-3; abundance: many; v_gene: TRBV10-1; d_gene: -; CDR3nt: TGCGCCAGCAGTGACGGCGGAAACACAGATACGCAGTATTTT; CDR3aa: CASSDGGNTDTQYF
j_gene: TRBJ1-5; abundance: many; v_gene: TRBV12-3/TRBV12-4; d_gene: -; CDR3nt: TGTGCCAGCAGTTTATCGGGGGTCCAACAGCCCCAGCATTTT; CDR3aa: CASSLSGVQQPQHF
j_gene: TRBJ2-2; abundance: many; v_gene: TRBV2; d_gene: TRBD2; CDR3nt: TGTGCCAGCAGGGCTAGCGGGAGTTCGGGGGAGCTGTTTTTT; CDR3aa: CASRASGSSGELFF
j_gene: TRBJ1-3; abundance: few; v_gene: TRBV7-2; d_gene: TRBD1; CDR3nt: TGTGCCAGCAGCACCCGGGGGACAGGGGTTGGAAACACCATATATTTT; CDR3aa: CASSTRGTGVGNTIYF
j_gene: TRBJ1-1; abundance: many; v_gene: TRBV2; d_gene: -; CDR3nt: TGTGCCAGCAGGTCCATTGAAGCTTTCTTT; CDR3aa: CASRSIEAFF